This is a list of T cell receptor beta chains from one sample in a study of tumour-infiltrating T cells in Burkitt lymphoma. The data were produced by immunoSEQ multiplex PCR, yet TCRdb's version contains in-frame clones alone and is incomplete. The repertoire holds about 17,000 clones, roughly 80% seen once, with 2.1% in the top ten. Material: tumor tissue. Receptors were obtained from a human donor with diffuse large B-cell lymphoma. Each CDR3 is given with its conserved first and last residue. A D gene is named only where the DNA matches it firmly. Clone size is stated in some rows and not others, as once, few, many or a class when expanded.

clone_size d_call j_call v_call cdr3_nt cdr3_aa
. TRBD1 TRBJ2-7 TRBV6-5 TGTGCCAGCAGTTCCCAAGGGGGCGCCTTCTCCTACGAGCAGTACTTC CASSSQGGAFSYEQYF
. . TRBJ2-3 TRBV11-2 TGTGCCAGCAGCTTATGGGGTGGCGGTACGCAGTATTTT CASSLWGGGTQYF
. TRBD1 TRBJ1-4 TRBV4-1 TGCGCCAGCAGCCCGGGACAGTTTAATGAAAAACTGTTTTTT CASSPGQFNEKLFF
. . TRBJ1-6 TRBV5-8 TGTGCCAGCAGCTTGGCCGGGAGCTCCTATAATTCACCCCTCCACTTT CASSLAGSSYNSPLHF
once . TRBJ2-1 TRBV6-6 TGTGCCAGCAGTTACGTGGCGGGGCAGTTCTTC CASSYVAGQFF
. . TRBJ2-3 TRBV9 TGTGCCAGCAGCGTAGGTGGGAAAGAGTGGGATACGCAGTATTTT CASSVGGKEWDTQYF
. . TRBJ1-6 TRBV5-4 TGTGCCAGCGGTCGGGGTTCACCCCTCCACTTT CASGRGSPLHF
. . TRBJ2-2 TRBV9 TGTGCCAGCAGCCTATCAACCGGGGAGCTGTTTTTT CASSLSTGELFF
. . TRBJ2-7 TRBV28 TGTGCTAGCAGTTTCCCCTCCTACGAGCAGTACTTC CASSFPSYEQYF
. TRBD2 TRBJ2-1 TRBV9 TGTGCCAGCAGCGCTCGACTAGCGGGGGGGAATGAGCAGTTCTTC CASSARLAGGNEQFF
. TRBD1 TRBJ2-7 TRBV5-4 TGTGCCAGCAGCCCGAGGACAGGGGGCTACGAGCAGTACTTC CASSPRTGGYEQYF
. TRBD1 TRBJ1-2 TRBV9 TGTGCCAGCAGCGTAGATACAGGGGGATTCTATGGCTACACCTTC CASSVDTGGFYGYTF
. TRBD2 TRBJ2-1 TRBV27 TGTGCCAGTGGCGGCGGCGGGGGACCTTACAATGAGCAGTTCTTC CASGGGGGPYNEQFF
. TRBD1 TRBJ1-1 TRBV2 TGTGCCAGCAGTACCGACAGGGGGCACGTGAACACTGAAGCTTTCTTT CASSTDRGHVNTEAFF
. . TRBJ1-2 TRBV5-1 TGCGCCAGCACCGACGGTACAGCTAACTATGGCTACACCTTC CASTDGTANYGYTF
. . TRBJ2-7 TRBV5-1 TGCGCCAGCAGCTTGGCAGGGTTGTCCTACGAGCAGTACTTC CASSLAGLSYEQYF
once . TRBJ2-7 TRBV4-3 TGCGCCAGCAGCCAAGAGGAGGGGTTTGGGAATGAGGGGCAGTACTTC CASSQEEGFGNEGQYF
. . TRBJ1-2 TRBV27 TGTGCCAGCAGCTCACCGGGACCCCCATTACCCCCTTACTATGGCTACACCTTC CASSSPGPPLPPYYGYTF
. TRBD2 TRBJ2-3 TRBV7-2 TGTGCCAGCAGCTTTACCCTAATACTAGCGGGTGCCACAGATACGCAGTATTTT CASSFTLILAGATDTQYF
. . TRBJ1-2 TRBV10-3 TGTGCCATCAGTCAGCCCGTAACTAACTATGGCTACACCTTC CAISQPVTNYGYTF
. TRBD1 TRBJ2-2 TRBV7-2 TGTGCCAGCAGCTTAGTGGGACAGTTTTATACCGGGGAGCTGTTTTTT CASSLVGQFYTGELFF
. TRBD1 TRBJ1-2 TRBV15 TGTGCCACCAGCGAGGCGGGACAGGCGCTAGGCTACACCTTC CATSEAGQALGYTF
. TRBD2 TRBJ2-1 TRBV10-1 TGCGCCAGCAGTCTAGCGGGAGGGTACAATGAGCAGTTCTTC CASSLAGGYNEQFF
. TRBD2 TRBJ2-5 TRBV5-4 TGTGCCAGCAGCTCCGGACTAGCGGGGACCCAGTACTTC CASSSGLAGTQYF
. . TRBJ1-1 TRBV6-5 TGTGCTAGCACCTCAGGGGCCCTAGCCACTGAAGCTTTCTTT CASTSGALATEAFF
. TRBD2 TRBJ2-1 TRBV10-3 TGTGCCATCAGTGAGATCTTTGGAGCGGGGGGTAACAATGAGCAGTTCTTC CAISEIFGAGGNNEQFF
. TRBD1 TRBJ1-1 TRBV11-2 TGTGCCAGCAGCCTCTATCCGGGACAGGGGGCAATGAACACTGAAGCTTTCTTT CASSLYPGQGAMNTEAFF
. TRBD1 TRBJ2-7 TRBV18 TGTGCCAGCTCAAAGGGACAGGGAGAAGAGCAGTACTTC CASSKGQGEEQYF
once TRBD2 TRBJ2-2 TRBV14 TGTGCCAGCAGCGAAAAAAGAGGGAGACTAGCGGGAGGAATAACCGGGGAGCTGTTTTTT CASSEKRGRLAGGITGELFF
. . TRBJ1-1 TRBV4-2 TGTGCCAGCAGCCAAGATTTTACAGGGTCCATGAACACTGAAGCTTTCTTT CASSQDFTGSMNTEAFF
. . TRBJ2-1 TRBV5-1 TGCGCCAGCAGCTTGGAGGGCGGGGCGCTCCCCAGAGAGCAGTTCTTC CASSLEGGALPREQFF
. . TRBJ1-4 TRBV5-6 TGTGCCAGCAGCTTGGTGGGGGAGTATGACGAAAAACTGTTTTTT CASSLVGEYDEKLFF
few TRBD2 TRBJ2-7 TRBV7-2 TGTGCCAGCAGCTTAATGGTGGGCGGGAGTGACGAGCAGTACTTC CASSLMVGGSDEQYF
. . TRBJ1-2 TRBV6-6 TGTGCCAGCAGTTACCGAGACAGGCAGTATGGCTACACCTTC CASSYRDRQYGYTF
. . TRBJ2-2 TRBV9 TGTGCCAGCAGCGTAGGATTCACCGGGGAGCTGTTTTTT CASSVGFTGELFF
once TRBD2 TRBJ2-2 TRBV6-1 TGTGCCAGCAGTGAAAGTAGCGGGACCGGGGAGCTGTTTTTT CASSESSGTGELFF
. TRBD2 TRBJ2-7 TRBV19 TGTGCCAGTAGTCTAGCGGGGCCCTCAGAGCAGTACTTC CASSLAGPSEQYF
medium-sized . TRBJ2-2 TRBV14 TGTGCCAGCAGCCAAGATCTGACCGGGGAGCTGTTTTTT CASSQDLTGELFF
medium-sized . TRBJ2-7 TRBV6-4 TGTGCCAGCAGTGAACGTGAAGGGGACGAGCAGTACTTC CASSEREGDEQYF
. . TRBJ1-1 TRBV25-1 TGTGCCAGCAGTGAACGGGGTAATGGGGGGAACACTGAAGCTTTCTTT CASSERGNGGNTEAFF
. . TRBJ2-7 TRBV11-2 TGTGCCAGCAGCCAGGGAAGGTACGAGCAGTACTTC CASSQGRYEQYF
. TRBD1 TRBJ1-5 TRBV7-8 TGTGCCAGCAGCCTAATGACAGGGGCGGGCAATCAGCCCCAGCATTTT CASSLMTGAGNQPQHF
once TRBD2 TRBJ2-3 TRBV29-1 TGCAGCGTTGCGCGGACTAGCGGGGGAAGTACAGATACGCAGTATTTT CSVARTSGGSTDTQYF
. . TRBJ2-3 TRBV14 TGTGCCAGCAGCCAAGATTGGGCCTCTGATACGCAGTATTTT CASSQDWASDTQYF
few TRBD1 TRBJ1-4 TRBV11-2 TGTGCCAGCAGCTTAGATGACCCGGGACAGGGTCAAAAACTGTTTTTT CASSLDDPGQGQKLFF
once . TRBJ2-7 TRBV6-5 TGTGCCAGCAGTTACGGGGGGGGCGGCGAGCAGTACTTC CASSYGGGGEQYF
few TRBD1 TRBJ1-2 TRBV4-1 TGCGCCAGCAGCCAAGGTTCAAGTTGGGACAGAACCTATGGCTACACCTTC CASSQGSSWDRTYGYTF